Below, 21 T cell receptor beta chains from the same sample are listed, as sequenced in a study of cytomegalovirus exposure and HLA in healthy donors (dated by TCRdb to about 2017). The library was prepared using the immunoSEQ multiplex PCR assay. For the multiplex PCR, a mixture combining 60 forward primers for TCR Vbeta segments and 13 reverse primers for TCR Jbeta segments was used. This immuneACCESS table, as held by TCRdb, lists in-frame sequences with V and J called but not all clones. Of the missing ones, under half trace to an unresolved V gene in checked studies; the others have no known cause. The sample table includes 70,000 to 75,000 clones. In total, the top ten clones hold around 3.8% of the sample. The sample comprised PBMCs. The receptors derive from a female donor in good health and CMV-seropositive.

The chain employs TRBV18 and TRBJ1-1; D is ambiguous. This CDR3 region has 14 residues. CDR1 is KGHSH, CDR2 LQKENI, per germline. V lost 2 bases, J lost 6 bases, and 13 bases lay in between. The CDR3 spells CASSPSEGSAEAFF. The CDR3 bases are TGTGCCAGCTCACCATCCGAGGGTAGCGCTGAAGCTTTCTTT.

The J gene is TRBJ2-7, the V gene TRBV28, with a possible D match to TRBD2 (6 bases). Trimming cost V 11 bases and J 4 bases, with 18 bases left between them. Germline values: CDR1 MDHEN, CDR2 SYDVKM. The CDR3 is made up of 13 amino acids. CDR3: CAPPSVGTYEQYF. The CDR3 DNA is TGTGCCCCCCCGTCCGTGGGGACTTACGAGCAGTACTTC. Full variable domain (missing parts from reference TRBV28 and TRBJ2-7): DVKVTQSSRYLVKRTGEKVFLECVQDMDHENMFWYRQDPGLGLRLIYFSYDVKMKEKGDIPEGYSVSREKKERFSLILESASTNQTSMYLCAPPSVGTYEQYFGPGTRLTVT.

The rearrangement uses TRBV14 and TRBJ2-7; tentatively, D is TRBD1 (6 bases). This CDR3 is 14 amino acids long. Between the trimmed V and J ends, which lost 5 bases and 2 bases, there was a span of 13 bases. Germline V lookup: CDR1 SGHDN, CDR2 FVKESK. The DNA of the CDR3 is TGTGCCAGCAGCTACGACAGGTTTCCCTACGAGCAGTACTTC. Protein: CASSYDRFPYEQYF.

The chain joins TRBV28 to TRBJ2-7, with D possibly TRBD1 on 5 matching bases. This CDR3 has 11 amino acids. Germline V gene data show CDR1 as MDHEN and CDR2 as SYDVKM. V was cut by 6 bases and J by 3 bases, with 6 bases left in between. The CDR3 nucleotides read TGTGCCAGCAGCGACAGCTACGAGCAGTACTTC. It specifies CASSDSYEQYF. The full variable domain, with the rest looked up from reference TRBV28 and TRBJ2-7, is DVKVTQSSRYLVKRTGEKVFLECVQDMDHENMFWYRQDPGLGLRLIYFSYDVKMKEKGDIPEGYSVSREKKERFSLILESASTNQTSMYLCASSDSYEQYFGPGTRLTVT.

The CDR3, as DNA: TGTGCCAGCAGCTTAGGCTGGCTCGGGGAGCTGTTTTTT. As protein: CASSLGWLGELFF. The rearrangement links TRBV11-3 to TRBJ2-2; D gene uncertain. The V end lost 1 base, the J end lost 7 bases, and 7 bases lay between the germline ends. CDR3 length equals 13 residues. Germline assignment: CDR1 SGHNT and CDR2 YENEEA.

The chain employs TRBV7-2 and TRBJ2-7; 8 bases are shared with TRBD1. CDR3 length: 15 amino acids. Germline trimming cut 4 bases from V and 3 bases from J; bases unmatched to any gene: 8. Germline CDR1 and CDR2: SGHTA and FQGNSA. The CDR3 coding sequence is TGTGCCAGCAGCTCAACCGGGACAGGAAACTACGAGCAGTACTTC. Its translation is CASSSTGTGNYEQYF.

The chain combines TRBV28 with TRBJ2-7; TRBD2 matches at 11 bases. V dropped 1 base and J dropped 4; count of bases not matched to a gene: 6. CDR1 and CDR2 (germline): MDHEN, SYDVKM. This CDR3 region has 16 residues. Here the CDR3 DNA reads TGTGCCAGCAGTTTATCAGGGACTAGCGGTTTATACGAGCAGTACTTC. Protein product: CASSLSGTSGLYEQYF.

The gene calls are TRBV18 and TRBJ2-1; possibly TRBD2 for D (6 bases). The CDR3 covers 14 residues. V dropped 1 base and J dropped 6 bases, with 10 bases sitting between them. CDR1 is KGHSH, CDR2 LQKENI, per germline. The CDR3 here is CASSPRGGSNEQFF. CDR3 nucleotide sequence: TGTGCCAGCTCACCACGTGGGGGGAGCAATGAGCAGTTCTTC.

The rearrangement uses TRBV28 and TRBJ2-7, with 7 bases lining up with TRBD1. CDR1 MDHEN and CDR2 SYDVKM come from the germline V gene. J lost 4 bases, V lost 8 bases, and 11 bases had no gene match. The CDR3 sequence is 14 residues long. DNA for the CDR3: TGTGCCAGCGGACCTTACAGGGGTCCTTACGAGCAGTACTTC. Translation: CASGPYRGPYEQYF. The entire variable domain, with the rest obtained from reference TRBV28 and TRBJ2-7, is as follows: DVKVTQSSRYLVKRTGEKVFLECVQDMDHENMFWYRQDPGLGLRLIYFSYDVKMKEKGDIPEGYSVSREKKERFSLILESASTNQTSMYLCASGPYRGPYEQYFGPGTRLTVT.

The gene calls are TRBV29-1 and TRBJ2-3, with D tentatively TRBD1 (6 bases). CDR1 is SQVTM and CDR2 is ANQGSEA in the germline V gene. The V gene lost 6 bases and the J gene lost 3 bases, with 13 bases spanning the gap. The CDR3 totals 13 residues. The chain's CDR3 is CSVVGGMTDTQYF. In nucleotides, the CDR3 is TGCAGCGTGGTTGGGGGCATGACAGATACGCAGTATTTT.

The CDR3 DNA reads TGTGCCAGCAGCGTAGGGGGCGGGGCAGCACAAGAGACCCAGTACTTC. This codes for CASSVGGGAAQETQYF. The V and J genes are TRBV9 and TRBJ2-5; D is perhaps TRBD2 (6 bases). V was cut by 0 bases and J by 2 bases, with 14 bases left in between. Per the germline V gene, CDR1 is SGDLS and CDR2 is YYNGEE. CDR3 length equals 16 residues.

The V and J genes are TRBV5-6 and TRBJ1-6, with D possibly TRBD1 on 6 matching bases. The V gene's germline CDR1 is SGHDT and CDR2 YYEEEE. This CDR3 has 16 residues. The germline V and J ends were trimmed by 0 bases and 10 bases, with 17 bases remaining between them. CDR3 DNA: TGTGCCAGCAGCTTGGTCGGCGGGGGGCGGTCCTCACCCCTCCACTTT. Protein: CASSLVGGGRSSPLHF. The variable domain in full, completed from reference TRBV5-6 and TRBJ1-6, reads DAGVTQSPTHLIKTRGQQVTLRCSPKSGHDTVSWYQQALGQGPQFIFQYYEEEERQRGNFPDRFSGHQFPNYSSELNVNALLLGDSALYLCASSLVGGGRSSPLHFGNGTRLTVT.

The chain is built from TRBV5-6 and TRBJ1-1; a weak D match, TRBD1 (5 bases). CDR1 SGHDT and CDR2 YYEEEE come from the germline V gene. V lost 0 bases to trimming and J lost 1 base, with 7 bases between them. This CDR3 is built from 14 residues. CDR3 nucleotides: TGTGCCAGCAGCTTGGGCAGGGCGAACACTGAAGCTTTCTTT. Translated: CASSLGRANTEAFF.

The CDR3 is CASSAGTAGNTIYF. In nucleotides, the CDR3 is TGTGCCAGCAGCGCCGGGACAGCTGGAAACACCATATATTTT. The chain employs TRBV9 and TRBJ1-3; TRBD1 agrees at 7 bases. V was pared by 3 bases and J by 2 bases, with 2 bases of the junction left unmatched. The CDR3 consists of 14 residues. Germline values: CDR1 SGDLS, CDR2 YYNGEE.

The J gene is TRBJ1-1, the V gene TRBV2; D is unresolved. V lost 6 bases to trimming and J lost 1 base, with 9 bases between them. Per germline, CDR1 SNHLY and CDR2 FYNNEI. This CDR3 is 13 amino acids long. The CDR3 spells CASRKQRNTEAFF. CDR3 DNA sequence: TGTGCCAGCAGAAAACAGAGGAACACTGAAGCTTTCTTT.

The gene calls are TRBV7-9 and TRBJ1-1; TRBD1 might be the D (5 bases). This CDR3 contains 14 residues. V was clipped by 4 bases and J by 0 bases, with 9 bases between them. The germline gives CDR1 SEHNR, CDR2 FQNEAQ (reference sequence). CDR3 in amino acids: CASSWKTVNTEAFF. CDR3 bases: TGTGCCAGCAGCTGGAAGACAGTGAACACTGAAGCTTTCTTT.

The chain joins TRBV6-6 to TRBJ1-2; TRBD1 matches 8 bases. Germline CDR1 and CDR2: MNHNY and SVGAGI (reference sequence). CDR3 length: 13 residues. With V trimmed by 6 bases and J by 8 bases, 8 bases remained unmatched. The CDR3 nucleotides are TGTGCCAGCAGGCCGACAGGGGTCGAAGGCTACACCTTC. This sequence encodes CASRPTGVEGYTF.

CDR3 region: CASSIRQSPYEQYF. Written as DNA, the CDR3 is TGCGCCAGCAGCATCCGACAGAGCCCCTACGAGCAGTACTTC. The chain has TRBV5-1 and TRBJ2-7; D possibly corresponds to TRBD1 (5 bases). Trimming pared 4 bases from V and 2 bases from J, leaving 13 bases between. Germline loops: CDR1 SGHRS, CDR2 YFSETQ. CDR3 length: 14 amino acids.

Concerning this clone: Other DNA sequences from this sample encode an identical CDR3 as well. This rearrangement joins TRBV5-1 to TRBJ1-2, with 7 bases identical to TRBD1. The CDR3 covers 15 residues. V was pared by 0 bases and J by 2 bases, with 4 bases of the junction left unmatched. Germline V gives CDR1 SGHRS, CDR2 YFSETQ. The CDR3 here is CASSLGVDRNYGYTF. CDR3 in DNA: TGCGCCAGCAGCTTGGGGGTGGACAGGAACTATGGCTACACCTTC.

The chain carries TRBV7-9 and TRBJ2-1; 8 bases fit TRBD2. Germline CDR1 reads SEHNR; CDR2 reads FQNEAQ (reference sequence). The CDR3 is 16 amino acids. V was clipped by 1 base and J by 9 bases; unmatched bases: 11. DNA for the CDR3: TGTGCCAGCAGCTTAGGTGGGAGCGGGGGTCTCAGTGAGCAGTTCTTC. Translation gives CASSLGGSGGLSEQFF. Full variable domain (outside the CDR3, taken from reference TRBV7-9 and TRBJ2-1): DTGVSQNPRHKITKRGQNVTFRCDPISEHNRLYWYRQTLGQGPEFLTYFQNEAQLEKSRLLSDRFSAERPKGSFSTLEIQRTEQGDSAMYLCASSLGGSGGLSEQFFGPGTRLTVL.

The chain uses TRBV29-1 and TRBJ2-7; D might be TRBD2 (6 bases). This CDR3 contains 15 residues. Germline assignment: CDR1 SQVTM and CDR2 ANQGSEA. The germline V and J ends were trimmed by 4 bases and 0 bases, with 16 bases remaining between them. DNA of the CDR3: TGCAGCGTTGCGGAGTTGGGGGGAAGCTCCTACGAGCAGTACTTC. Translating gives CSVAELGGSSYEQYF.